A selection of T cell receptor beta chains follows, all from one sample in a study of post-analysis software for immune sequencing data. TCRdb reprocessed the PCR reads with MiXCR, giving one entry per CDR3 protein. The sample consists of hundreds of thousands of distinct CDR3 sequences, approximately 33% of them appearing once. The sample taken for sequencing was blood. These receptors all come from a girl aged 10-17 years with multiple sclerosis. Each CDR3 is given with its conserved first and last residue. The D gene is left open where the match is weak. A clone size is listed for some rows: how often the clone was seen (once, few, many), or a class if it is expanded.

abundance	v_gene	j_gene	d_gene	len	CDR3nt	CDR3aa
few	TRBV3-1	TRBJ1-4	TRBD1	16	TGTGCCAGCAGCCGGGTGGGGACAGGGGGAAACGAAAAACTGTTTTTT	CASSRVGTGGNEKLFF
few	TRBV24-1	TRBJ2-1	TRBD1	15	TGTGCCACCAGTGATTCCGACAGGGGGCCCGGTGAGCAGTTCTTC	CATSDSDRGPGEQFF
once	TRBV12-3/TRBV12-4	TRBJ1-2	-	13	TGTGCCAGCAGTTTAGGGGATTACTATGGCTACACCTTC	CASSLGDYYGYTF
-	TRBV10-3	TRBJ2-5	TRBD2	13	TGTGCCATCAGACGACTAGCGGGGGAGACCCAGTACTTC	CAIRRLAGETQYF
-	TRBV6-4	TRBJ1-1	-	12	TGTGCCAGCAGTGACTCCATCAGAAGCGCTTTCTTT	CASSDSIRSAFF
many	TRBV12-3/TRBV12-4	TRBJ2-1	TRBD2	15	TGTGCCAGCAGCCCGACTAGCGGGGGGGCCAATGAGCAGTTCTTC	CASSPTSGGANEQFF
few	TRBV7-2	TRBJ2-3	TRBD2	15	TGTGCCAGCAGCTGGACTAGCGGGGCCAGAGATACGCAGTATTTT	CASSWTSGARDTQYF
-	TRBV27	TRBJ1-1	TRBD1	15	TGTGCCAGCAGTTTACCCGACAGGGTAGAAACTGAAGCTTTCTTT	CASSLPDRVETEAFF
-	TRBV30	TRBJ1-6	-	17	TGTGCCTGGAGTTCCAGGGGATCGGGCTCCTATAATTCACCCCTCCACTTT	CAWSSRGSGSYNSPLHF
-	TRBV20-1	TRBJ1-5	-	16	TGCAGTGCTAGACCCCAGTGGGAGTATAGCAATCAGCCCCAGCATTTT	CSARPQWEYSNQPQHF
-	TRBV6-5	TRBJ1-1	-	11	TGTGCCAGCAGGTCGCTGAACGCAGCTTTCTTT	CASRSLNAAFF
few	TRBV12-3/TRBV12-4	TRBJ2-1	-	12	TGTGCCAGCAATACTGGCTTCAATGAGCAGTTCTTC	CASNTGFNEQFF
-	TRBV3-1	TRBJ1-2	-	14	TGTGCCAGCAGCCAAGTCGGGGACTACTATGGCTACACCTTC	CASSQVGDYYGYTF
-	TRBV4-1	TRBJ2-3	TRBD1	11	TGCGCCAGCAGCCCCGGACAGGAGCAGTATTTT	CASSPGQEQYF
-	TRBV29-1	TRBJ2-1	TRBD1	15	TGCAGCGCTCTATCGGACAGGGGGTTTATTGATGAGCAGTTCTTC	CSALSDRGFIDEQFF
-	TRBV7-8	TRBJ2-7	TRBD2	14	TGTGCCGGCAGCCTTCAGACTAGCGGGGGCGGGCAGTACTTC	CAGSLQTSGGGQYF
few	TRBV12-3/TRBV12-4	TRBJ1-1	-	14	TGTGCCAGCAGTTTGCCCACAGAGAACACTGAAGCTTTCTTT	CASSLPTENTEAFF
-	TRBV6-1	TRBJ2-1	TRBD1	15	TGTGCCAGCAGTTCGGACAGGGGCTCCTACAATGAGCAGTTCTTC	CASSSDRGSYNEQFF
once	TRBV4-1	TRBJ1-6	-	17	TGCGCCAGCAGCCAAGGGTGGGAGAGCTCCTATAATTCACCCCTCCACTTT	CASSQGWESSYNSPLHF
-	TRBV19	TRBJ2-1	TRBD1	15	TGTGCCAGTAGGAACCGGGACAGGGATCGAAATGAGCAGTTCTTC	CASRNRDRDRNEQFF
few	TRBV7-2	TRBJ1-1	-	16	TGTGCCAGCAGCTTACGGTTAGGGGAAGGGGACACTGAAGCTTTCTTT	CASSLRLGEGDTEAFF
-	TRBV20-1	TRBJ1-2	TRBD1	13	TGCAGTGCTAGCGGACAGGTCGGCTATGGCTACACCTTC	CSASGQVGYGYTF
-	TRBV7-3	TRBJ2-3	TRBD2	18	TGTGCCAGCAGCTTACCCCGACCACTAGCGGTAATGGCAGATACGCAGTATTTT	CASSLPRPLAVMADTQYF
few	TRBV7-2	TRBJ2-1	-	16	TGTGCCAGCAGCTACCTCAGGCACTCTTCTTACAATGAGCAGTTCTTC	CASSYLRHSSYNEQFF
-	TRBV27	TRBJ1-1	-	16	TGTGCCAGCAGTTTCGTACCGCCCGGGGAGCACACCGAAGCTTTCTTT	CASSFVPPGEHTEAFF
few	TRBV12-3/TRBV12-4	TRBJ2-7	-	15	TGTGCCAGCAGTAGAGGACAGGGAGGGATAGACGAGCAGTACTTC	CASSRGQGGIDEQYF
few	TRBV12-3/TRBV12-4	TRBJ2-3	-	15	TGTGCCAGCAGGGGTACGCGGTATAGGGCAGATACGCAGTATTTT	CASRGTRYRADTQYF
-	TRBV12-3/TRBV12-4	TRBJ1-2	-	16	TGTGCCAGCAGTTTAGCGAGGAGCCCCACTACCTATGGCTACACCTTC	CASSLARSPTTYGYTF
-	TRBV2	TRBJ2-7	-	13	TGTGCCAGCAGTGAAAGGGTCCTAGGCGAGCAGTACTTC	CASSERVLGEQYF
-	TRBV4-3	TRBJ2-6	TRBD2	17	TGCGCCAGCAGCCGGCTAGCGGGGAGCTCTGGGGCCAACGTCCTGACTTTC	CASSRLAGSSGANVLTF
few	TRBV3-1	TRBJ2-4	-	15	TGTGCCAGCAGCCAGCCAGAGCTAGCCAAAAACATTCAGTACTTC	CASSQPELAKNIQYF
once	TRBV7-2	TRBJ2-5	-	14	TGTGCCAGCAGCTCCCAGGGGACCTTGGAGACCCAGTACTTC	CASSSQGTLETQYF
few	TRBV20-1	TRBJ1-5	TRBD1	13	TGCAGTGCCGCAGGGGGGAAAGGTCAGCCCCAGCATTTT	CSAAGGKGQPQHF
-	TRBV6-1	TRBJ2-7	-	15	TGTGCCAGCAGCAGCCTCTCCGGGGTTCTCTACGAGCAGTACTTC	CASSSLSGVLYEQYF
-	TRBV6-2/TRBV6-3	TRBJ2-5	-	15	TGTGCCAGCAGTTATCCCGACACCCCCGGAGAGACCCAGTACTTC	CASSYPDTPGETQYF
few	TRBV12-3/TRBV12-4	TRBJ1-5	TRBD1	14	TGTGCCAGCAGTTGGACAGGGGCTGGTCAGCCCCAGCATTTT	CASSWTGAGQPQHF
few	TRBV7-9	TRBJ2-7	-	12	TGTGCCAGCAGAGTTAGTGGAGGCGAGCAGTACTTC	CASRVSGGEQYF
-	TRBV2	TRBJ1-2	TRBD1	15	TGTGCCAGCAGTGTACCCCAGGGGGGTAACTATGGCTACACCTTC	CASSVPQGGNYGYTF
-	TRBV12-3/TRBV12-4	TRBJ2-5	-	13	TGTGCCAGCAGCCTAAGGCGGACATATAGTCAGTACTTC	CASSLRRTYSQYF
-	TRBV5-1	TRBJ2-1	TRBD1	13	TGCGCCAGCAGGACCGGGACAGGTGACGAGCAGTTCTTC	CASRTGTGDEQFF
few	TRBV4-2	TRBJ2-3	TRBD2	17	TGTGCCAGCAGCCAAGATTTAGCGGGGCGTCCTACAGATACGCAGTATTTT	CASSQDLAGRPTDTQYF
-	TRBV12-3/TRBV12-4	TRBJ1-3	-	15	TGTGCCAGCAGTCGACTCGGCCGCTCTGGAAACACCATATATTTT	CASSRLGRSGNTIYF
few	TRBV4-1	TRBJ1-5	TRBD1	18	TGCGCCAGCAGCCAAGAGTTTATCGGGCAGGGGGCGAAGCGTCCCCAGCATTTT	CASSQEFIGQGAKRPQHF
many	TRBV20-1	TRBJ1-6	TRBD1	16	TGCAGTGCTAGACCCAGAGACAGGGGATACTACTCACCCCTCCACTTT	CSARPRDRGYYSPLHF
few	TRBV6-2/TRBV6-3	TRBJ2-1	TRBD1	15	TGTGCCAGCAGTTTGTCCAGGGGGCTAGTGGATGAGCAGTTCTTC	CASSLSRGLVDEQFF
-	TRBV18	TRBJ2-1	TRBD1	15	TGTGCCAGCTCACGGGGACAGGGGTCCGACGGTGAGCAGTTCTTC	CASSRGQGSDGEQFF
few	TRBV7-9	TRBJ2-7	TRBD1	14	TGTGCCAGCAGCCCGACAGGGGGTCACTACGAGCAGTACTTC	CASSPTGGHYEQYF
-	TRBV4-3	TRBJ2-5	-	15	TGCGCCAACAGCGCACGAGGGACCACCAAAGAGACCCAGTACTTC	CANSARGTTKETQYF
-	TRBV28	TRBJ2-7	-	14	TGTGCCAGCAGCCGGGACACCACCATCTACGAGCAGTACTTC	CASSRDTTIYEQYF
few	TRBV12-3/TRBV12-4	TRBJ2-7	-	13	TGTGCCAGCAGTCGGACAGAGGTGAACGAGCAGTACTTC	CASSRTEVNEQYF
-	TRBV7-6	TRBJ2-3	-	14	TGTGCCAGCAGCTTAGACCCGGGATCAGATACGCAGTATTTT	CASSLDPGSDTQYF
-	TRBV5-1	TRBJ2-5	-	13	TGCGCCAGCAGCCAACGGTCTCCAGAGACCCAGTACTTC	CASSQRSPETQYF
-	TRBV12-3/TRBV12-4	TRBJ1-2	-	10	TGTGCCAGCAGTTTAACCGGCTACACCTTC	CASSLTGYTF
-	TRBV5-1	TRBJ2-2	TRBD2	15	TGCGCCAGCTGTCGGGGACTAGAGAACACCGGGGAGCTGTTTTTT	CASCRGLENTGELFF
many	TRBV7-2	TRBJ2-5	TRBD2	16	TGTGCCAGCAGCTTGGGACTAGCGGGGTACCAAGAGACCCAGTACTTC	CASSLGLAGYQETQYF
-	TRBV7-2	TRBJ2-5	TRBD1	15	TGTGCCAGCAGCTTGGGTGGGACAGGGCAAGTGACCCAGTACTTC	CASSLGGTGQVTQYF
-	TRBV7-2	TRBJ2-1	-	13	TGTGCCAGCAGCTTAGCTGGAGGGGGTGAGCAGTTCTTC	CASSLAGGGEQFF
few	TRBV3-1	TRBJ2-3	-	14	TGTGCCAGCAGCTTTGCAGTGGACACAGATACGCAGTATTTT	CASSFAVDTDTQYF
few	TRBV5-1	TRBJ1-4	TRBD1	15	TGCGCCAGCATATTCGGGACAGGGGAGAATGAAAAACTGTTTTTT	CASIFGTGENEKLFF
few	TRBV12-5	TRBJ2-1	-	14	TGTGCTAGTGGTTCCGCCGACGGATACAATGAGCAGTTCTTC	CASGSADGYNEQFF